This T cell receptor beta chain was found in a study of memory CD4+ T cells and cytomegalovirus serostatus. Single viable CD3+CD4+CD8-CD45RO+ cells were sorted as the memory CD4+ T cells. Serostatus was set by detecting CMV pp150, pp28, p38, p52 IgG. As processed by the authors: After removing out-of-frame reads, 2,204,828 distinct TCRbeta sequences remained. Produced via immunoSEQ multiplex PCR; TCRdb's table is partial and in-frame only. The V and J calls and clone size come from that table; D and trimming were worked out from the DNA. Of tens of thousands of clones in the sample, around 72% were seen once. V was trimmed by 4 bases and J by 12 bases, leaving 13 bases between them. The V gene's germline CDR1 is WNHNN and CDR2 SYGVQD (reference sequence). CDR3 size: 11 residues.

This sequence joins TRBV10-1 and TRBJ2-7; D unclear. The sequenced material came from memory CD4+ T cells from blood. This clonotype was sampled from an adult in good health and CMV-seronegative. CDR3 sequence reads: CASSADGRWYF. The CDR3 nucleotides are TGCGCCAGCAGTGCGGATGGGCGGTGGTACTTC.